This TCR beta chain was observed in a study of blood T cell repertoires in COVID-19 (dated by TCRdb to about 2020). In terms of the full investigation: Samples from collaborators originated in the United States, Italy and Spain and spanned both the acute and convalescent phases of COVID-19. The repertoires were released in a freely available public database intended as a resource for research on the immune response to SARS-CoV-2. The sample metadata nearly always contained a de-identified subject ID, COVID-19 status, age in years and sex. The dataset comprised deeply sampled blood TCRbeta repertoires from subjects exposed to, actively infected with, or recovered from COVID-19. Where HLA class I and class II types were available, the types were taken from metadata supplied by the sample provider, not from assay-based typing. The samples were drawn from two sources: the first 160 participants of the ongoing ImmuneRACE study, and 1,000 to 1,500 subjects contributed by 6 global collaborators. The prospective study material was composed of cDNA or gDNA derived from T cells, B-cell-depleted T cells, or PBMCs. Results the study describes overall, beyond this receptor: The quantity of clinical and demographic metadata differed by source and by participant and was supplied without curation.

Counted from cysteine to phenylalanine, this CDR3 has 15 amino acids. Only the CDR3 DNA stays, 45 bases, in frame from base 1. From a lookup of the germline V gene, CDR1 and CDR2 are MNHEY and SVGEGT. V gives up 5 bases and J gives up 8 bases, and the segment between their germline ends measures 16 bases. Each collaborating institution followed its own protocols to collect whole blood in K2EDTA tubes. For TCRbeta analysis, collaborators shipped samples as frozen whole blood, isolated PBMCs, or DNA extracted from either of those sample types. Details on this clone: No antigen is known for it. The sample holds no much larger clone one base away, and base qualities are not on file.

TCRbeta CDR3 regions were amplified from genomic DNA by means of the immunoSEQ Assay, a bias-controlled multiplex PCR. The authors' pipeline ran thus. Within the assay, amplification of reference gene primers was used to estimate how many nucleated cells each sample contained. To quantify the absolute abundance of each unique TCRbeta CDR3 rearrangement, sequence reads were collapsed and filtered. For each sample, productive Simpson clonality was calculated by taking the square root of Simpson's diversity index across productive rearrangements. This immuneACCESS table, as held by TCRdb, lists in-frame sequences with V and J called but not all clones. Of the missing ones, under half trace to an unresolved V gene in checked studies; the others have no known cause. V, J and clone size were drawn from that table, and D and trimming were deduced from the DNA. The sample records about 40,000 clones, roughly nine tenths of which are singletons. About 9.2% of the sample belongs to the ten largest clones.

Specimen: peripheral blood. This clonotype originated in an elderly woman with active COVID-19. The chain links TRBV6-2 or TRBV6-3 with TRBJ1-6; 5 matching bases give a weak D call of TRBD1. The nucleotide sequence is given as TGTGCCAGCAGTCTACAGGAAAGGGGTTATTCACCCCTCCACTTT. Its coded protein is CASSLQERGYSPLHF.